This T cell receptor (beta chain) stems from a study of a mutant IDH1 vaccine in newly diagnosed glioma. Study context: First vaccine doses came 4-6 weeks after radiotherapy alone, or with temozolomide cycles.

Findings of the study overall: Patients mounted vaccine-induced immune responses in about 92% of cases.

This CDR3 comprises 15 residues. Germline V gene data show CDR1 as SGHAT and CDR2 as FQNNGV. V lost 6 bases, J lost 1 base, and 12 bases lay in between. Sequencing was performed with immunoSEQ multiplex PCR; in TCRdb, only in-frame clones are kept and a portion is missing. The sample holds roughly 70,000 clones; over 75% are singletons and the top ten take 10% to 15%. As for time point: week 23, last vaccination. The study gave 300 ug of mutant IDH1 20-mer peptide per vaccine dose, with topical imiquimod. Astrocytomas that were new, WHO grade 3 or 4, IDH1-mutant and ATRX-lost were present in the donors. Remarks on this clone: What it recognizes is unknown.

This clonotype was obtained from a man between 18 and 35 years old with glioma. Sample: PBMCs, taken from a glioma patient whose treatment included an IDH1 peptide vaccine. The chain couples TRBV11-2 to TRBJ2-2; weak D call: TRBD2 (6 bases). The CDR3: CASSSRTKNTGELFF. In DNA, the CDR3 is TGTGCCAGCAGTTCCCGGACTAAGAACACCGGGGAGCTGTTTTTT.